This T cell receptor beta chain was retrieved from a study of shared clonotypes between healthy human individuals (dated by TCRdb to about 2020). Regarding the research as a whole: The cohort included a few men and a couple of women between 18 and 49 years of age. For each donor, CD4 naive and CD4 memory were each given three plates, CD8 naive was given two plates, and CD8 memory was given one plate. Blood TCR repertoires of 5 or 6 healthy adults were deeply sequenced to estimate repertoire size and the extent of clonotype sharing between individuals. To increase sequencing depth and limit assay-specific biases, different laboratories used diverse techniques to prepare libraries and sequence TCR repertoires. Each donor's leukapheresis produced roughly between roughly 0.94 and 9.5 billion PBMCs. What the work shows at the level of the full study, not this receptor alone: Estimated clonotype richness was generally larger for naive than for memory subsets. Even with the large sequencing depth, rarefaction of the sorted-subset datasets indicated that sequencing was incomplete. Pairwise subsampling indicated that sequencing depth was expected to affect the degree of clonotype sharing among donors. Compared with non-shared clonotypes, the clonotypes found in all four sorted-subset donors had higher generation probabilities. Sharing across a few donors was observed for around 5% of naive CD4, over 3% of naive CD8, over 2% of memory CD4, and around 0.44% of memory CD8 clonotypes. Sampling was restricted to blood, and TCR repertoires in tissues likely differ from the TCR repertoires found in blood. Because the study included a small number of donors, the genetic and exposure-history diversity represented was limited.

Using the deep immunoSEQ assay, TCR CDR3 regions were amplified from genomic DNA by multiplex PCR. Extracted genomic DNA from each cell subset was spread evenly across all wells of several immunoSEQ 96-well plates, with each plate serving as a replicate. Each replicate PCR for sorted subsets received around 210 ng genomic DNA, equal to 30,000 or so T cell genomes. Purified libraries were measured with a Qubit 3.0 fluorometer, size-checked on a Bioanalyzer 2100, and measured again with the KAPA Library Quantification kit. Each immunoSEQ 96-well plate was sequenced on its own single-read 150-cycle Illumina NextSeq 550 flow cell. Per the original workflow: The immunoSEQ output contained only junctional sequences without quality scores, so filtering could not match that applied to full-length reads. Sequences were annotated with PyIR, a Python wrapper for IgBLAST v1.9, using IMGT germline references to assign V/J genes and CDR3. Reads with weak V/J assignments (E-value above 1e-6), missing CDR3, stop codons, out-of-frame junctions, or ambiguous translated residues were removed. V3J clonotypes were defined by identical inferred V gene, J gene, and CDR3 amino acid sequence. The percentage overlap between two repertoires was calculated by dividing the number of shared unique clonotypes by the size of the smaller repertoire. RTK rarefaction, the Chao1 estimator, and Recon v2.1 estimates of unobserved clonotypes were used to assess repertoire richness. Generation probabilities were computed with OLGA for all TCRbeta clonotypes obtained by the gDNA method from several donors. TCRdb carries this immuneACCESS record with in-frame sequences only. Its versions omit some clonotypes, under half of them owing to an unresolved V gene in the studies checked, with the rest unexplained. V and J calls and clone size are given by that table; D and trimming were obtained from the DNA. The sample table contains 560,000 or so clones; only one count was recorded for about 96% of them. In total, the top ten clones hold more than 0.085% of the sample.

CD8 naive samples consisted of CD45RO-negative cells that were positively selected for CCR7, yielding a CD45RA+CCR7+ population without TemRA cells. The donors were healthy, HIV-negative adults with no recently reported acute infections or vaccinations. Only Caucasian adults living in Nashville, Tennessee, USA were represented among the donors. After blood collection by leukapheresis, PBMCs were isolated using Ficoll-Histopaque density gradient centrifugation and then cryopreserved in the vapor phase of liquid nitrogen. Purity and quantity of every magnetically sorted T cell population were checked by analytical flow cytometry. Genomic DNA was isolated from every sorted fraction and measured by UV absorbance on a Nanodrop 2000c. Notes on this clone: It lacks a known antigen. No base-level quality is on record; no much larger clone is a single base apart.

As encoded in the germline V gene (reference sequence), CDR1 is MNHEY while CDR2 is SMNVEV. The CDR3 runs 17 residues from the cysteine to the phenylalanine. Of all the DNA, just the CDR3 is kept, 51 bases in frame from base 1. Trimming takes 6 bases from V and 7 bases from J, and the germline ends sit 25 bases apart. The sequencing sample was made of naive CD8+ T cells sorted from blood. The cell subset or site label for this specimen denotes: CD45RA+CCR7+. This clonotype was obtained from a woman under 40 in good health. This chain joins TRBV27 to TRBJ2-1, with the D gene not clear enough to name. CDR3 reads: CASRPLHRAPTPNEQFF. In nucleotides, the sequence is TGTGCCAGCAGACCTCTCCACCGGGCCCCGACCCCGAATGAGCAGTTCTTC.